These T cell receptor beta chains were read from a single sample in a study of identical twins. TCRdb processed the 5' RACE reads anew with MiXCR; each CDR3 protein has one entry. The sample lists approximately 470,000 distinct CDR3 sequences; 13% to 15% were seen once. The data also belong to a second study, concerning yellow fever vaccine responses in identical twins.

The material sequenced was CD4+ T cells sorted from blood. The receptor set was obtained from a woman between 18 and 30 years old in good health. CDR3s include the opening cysteine and the closing phenylalanine or tryptophan. D genes are given only for firm matches. A clone size is listed for some rows: how often the clone was seen (once, few, many), or a class if it is expanded.

J | D | V | size | DNA | CDR3
TRBJ2-1 | NA | TRBV20-1 | NA | TGCAGTGCTACCGGTGGTCAGGGCTCCTACAATGAGCAGTTCTTC | CSATGGQGSYNEQFF
TRBJ2-5 | TRBD2 | TRBV5-1 | NA | TGCGCCAGCAGCTTGGACCCTAGCGGGAGTGGTGAGACCCAGTACTTC | CASSLDPSGSGETQYF
TRBJ2-5 | TRBD2 | TRBV29-1 | NA | TGCAGCGTTGAACTCGGACTAGCGGGAGGGTTGGAGACCCAGTACTTC | CSVELGLAGGLETQYF
TRBJ2-7 | TRBD2 | TRBV7-3 | few | TGTGCCAGCAGCTCCCGCGGGGGGGACGAGCAGTACTTC | CASSSRGGDEQYF
TRBJ2-4 | TRBD1 | TRBV7-8 | NA | TGTGCCAGCAGCGAGCGGACAGGGTGGGCCAAAAACATTCAGTACTTC | CASSERTGWAKNIQYF
TRBJ1-2 | NA | TRBV12-3/TRBV12-4 | few | TGTGCCAGCAGTTTTGGGACCAGGGACTATGGCTACACCTTC | CASSFGTRDYGYTF
TRBJ1-5 | NA | TRBV10-2 | NA | TGCGCCAGCAGTGTGGACAGAGATAGCAATCAGCCCCAGCATTTT | CASSVDRDSNQPQHF
TRBJ1-5 | NA | TRBV10-3 | NA | TGTGCCATCAGTGAGTCCGCCGTCGAGCCCCAGCATTTT | CAISESAVEPQHF
TRBJ2-7 | NA | TRBV7-6 | few | TGTGCCAGCAGTCGCAGGACAGATTTTGAGGAGCAGTACTTC | CASSRRTDFEEQYF
TRBJ2-1 | NA | TRBV12-3/TRBV12-4 | many | TGTGCCAGCAGTCCCCCTGGCGGGCCCAATGAGCAGTTCTTC | CASSPPGGPNEQFF
TRBJ1-6 | TRBD1 | TRBV5-1 | few | TGCGCCAGCAGCCCCGACAGGGTCGGTTCACCCCTCCACTTT | CASSPDRVGSPLHF
TRBJ1-5 | TRBD1 | TRBV18 | few | TGTGCCAGCTCAGCGGACAGGGATCAGCCCCAGCATTTT | CASSADRDQPQHF
TRBJ2-1 | NA | TRBV7-2 | few | TGTGCCAGCAGCTTAGAATTTCTCTACAATGAGCAGTTCTTC | CASSLEFLYNEQFF
TRBJ2-5 | NA | TRBV5-1 | NA | TGCGCCAGCAGCTTCTTTGGTCTGGGCCAAGAGACCCAGTACTTC | CASSFFGLGQETQYF
TRBJ2-1 | NA | TRBV20-1 | NA | TGCAGTGCTAGTGACCTTTACAATGAGCAGTTCTTC | CSASDLYNEQFF
TRBJ2-6 | TRBD1 | TRBV5-1 | many | TGCGCCAGCAGCTTGAGGGACAGGTCGTCCTCTGGGGCCAACGTCCTGACTTTC | CASSLRDRSSSGANVLTF
TRBJ2-3 | NA | TRBV24-1 | NA | TGTGCCACCAGTGACCGGGACATCGGGAGCTTTCATACGCAGTATTTT | CATSDRDIGSFHTQYF
TRBJ2-2 | NA | TRBV10-3 | once | TGTGCCATCAGTGAGTCTCGAACAGGGTACGGCGGGGAGCTGTTTTTT | CAISESRTGYGGELFF
TRBJ2-3 | NA | TRBV7-8 | NA | TGTGCCAGCAGCTACGAGGGGGGACAGTCCTTCACAGATACGCAGTATTTT | CASSYEGGQSFTDTQYF
TRBJ2-7 | TRBD1 | TRBV27 | NA | TGTGCCAGCACTAAAGGGACAGCCTACGAGCAGTACTTC | CASTKGTAYEQYF
TRBJ1-5 | TRBD1 | TRBV28 | few | TGTGCCAGCAGTCACTCTGGGACAGGGGGCTCCGGAGGGGCCCAGCATTTT | CASSHSGTGGSGGAQHF
TRBJ1-1 | NA | TRBV28 | few | TGTGCCAGCAGTCTAAACGACCTGCTCACTGAAGCTTTCTTT | CASSLNDLLTEAFF
TRBJ1-5 | NA | TRBV28 | few | TGTGCCAGCAGTGTTGTAGGGGGTGACAATCAGCCCCAGCATTTT | CASSVVGGDNQPQHF
TRBJ2-2 | NA | TRBV4-2 | many | TGTGCCAGCAGCCAAGACCGCCTAGCCATCACCGGGGAGCTGTTTTTT | CASSQDRLAITGELFF
TRBJ2-1 | TRBD2 | TRBV6-2/TRBV6-3 | few | TGTGCCAGCAGTTACTCACATGGGGGGGCTAGCGGGAGATCCTACAATGAGCAGTTCTTC | CASSYSHGGASGRSYNEQFF
TRBJ2-2 | TRBD2 | TRBV24-1 | NA | TGTGCCACCAGTGATCGGACTAGTAGGGCCGGGGAGCTGTTTTTT | CATSDRTSRAGELFF
TRBJ2-5 | TRBD2 | TRBV18 | NA | TGTGCCAGCTCACTCCTAGCGGGGGGTCTCCAAGAGACCCAGTACTTC | CASSLLAGGLQETQYF
TRBJ2-7 | NA | TRBV20-1 | NA | TGCAGTGCTCCTTTGGTCCGCGGCGAGCAGTACTTC | CSAPLVRGEQYF
TRBJ2-7 | NA | TRBV7-2 | few | TGTGCCAGCAGCACTTCCGGGCCCCCCTACGAGCAGTACTTC | CASSTSGPPYEQYF
TRBJ2-5 | NA | TRBV6-6 | NA | TGTGCCAGCAGTTACGCGGGCGGGGCCCAGTACTTC | CASSYAGGAQYF
TRBJ2-7 | NA | TRBV4-3 | NA | TGCGCCAGCAGCCACTCTACTAGATCCGGCGAGCAGTACTTC | CASSHSTRSGEQYF
TRBJ2-3 | NA | TRBV4-1 | NA | TGCGCCAGCAGCCAATCCCGCGCAACAGATACGCAGTATTTT | CASSQSRATDTQYF
TRBJ1-6 | NA | TRBV6-1 | NA | TGTGCCAGCAGTGAAAGGACCGAGTACTCACCCCTCCACTTT | CASSERTEYSPLHF
TRBJ2-7 | NA | TRBV7-3 | NA | TGTGCCAGCAGCGCCCTGGACGGATACGAGCAGTACTTC | CASSALDGYEQYF
TRBJ2-7 | NA | TRBV21-1 | few | TGTGCCAGCAGCAAAGCGCCGGGCCCACGTCCCTCCAGCTCCTACGAGCAGTACTTC | CASSKAPGPRPSSSYEQYF
TRBJ2-3 | NA | TRBV7-3 | many | TGTGCCAGCAGCGGGGGCACAGATACGCAGTATTTT | CASSGGTDTQYF
TRBJ2-7 | TRBD1 | TRBV6-5 | few | TGTGCCAGCAGTTACGTGGGACAGGCTTCTTCCTACGAGCAGTACTTC | CASSYVGQASSYEQYF
TRBJ2-2 | NA | TRBV20-1 | few | TGCAGTGCTCCTCGTTCCGGTGCGACCGGGGAGCTGTTTTTT | CSAPRSGATGELFF
TRBJ2-2 | TRBD2 | TRBV12-3/TRBV12-4 | NA | TGTGCCAGCAGTTTAAGCGGGACCACCCGGGCGAACACCGGGGAGCTGTTTTTT | CASSLSGTTRANTGELFF
TRBJ2-3 | TRBD2 | TRBV7-9 | few | TGTGCCAGCAGCTTGATGCGGGGGACAGATACGCAGTATTTT | CASSLMRGTDTQYF
TRBJ2-1 | NA | TRBV5-1 | many | TGCGCCAGCAGCATTGTATCACACAATGAGCAGTTCTTC | CASSIVSHNEQFF